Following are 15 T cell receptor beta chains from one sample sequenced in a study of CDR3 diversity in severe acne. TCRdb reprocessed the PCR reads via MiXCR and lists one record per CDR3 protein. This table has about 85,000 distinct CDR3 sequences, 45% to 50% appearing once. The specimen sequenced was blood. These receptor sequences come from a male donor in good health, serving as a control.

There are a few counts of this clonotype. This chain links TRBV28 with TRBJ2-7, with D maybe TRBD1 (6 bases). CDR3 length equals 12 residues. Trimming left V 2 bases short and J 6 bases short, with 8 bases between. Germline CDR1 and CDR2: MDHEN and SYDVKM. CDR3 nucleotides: TGTGCCAGCAGTTTAGAAGGGGGCGAGCAGTACTTC. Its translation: CASSLEGGEQYF.

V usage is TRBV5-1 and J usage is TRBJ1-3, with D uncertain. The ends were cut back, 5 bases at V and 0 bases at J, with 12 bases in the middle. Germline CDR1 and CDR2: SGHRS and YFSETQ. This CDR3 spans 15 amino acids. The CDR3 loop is CASRKSGDSGNTIYF. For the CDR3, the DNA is TGCGCCAGCAGAAAGAGCGGGGACTCTGGAAACACCATATATTTT.

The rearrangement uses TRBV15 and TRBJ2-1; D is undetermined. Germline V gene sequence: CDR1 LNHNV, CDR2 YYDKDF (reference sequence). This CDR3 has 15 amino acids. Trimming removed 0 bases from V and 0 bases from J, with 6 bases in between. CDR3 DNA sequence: TGTGCCACCAGCAGAGATCCCAGCTCCTACAATGAGCAGTTCTTC. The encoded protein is CATSRDPSSYNEQFF.

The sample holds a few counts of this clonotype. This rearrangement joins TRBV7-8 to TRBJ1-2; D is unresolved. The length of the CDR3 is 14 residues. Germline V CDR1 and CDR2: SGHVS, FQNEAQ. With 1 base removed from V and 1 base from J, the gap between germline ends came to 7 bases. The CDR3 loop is CASSLEGRNYGYTF. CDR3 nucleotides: TGTGCCAGCAGCTTAGAGGGTCGTAACTATGGCTACACCTTC.

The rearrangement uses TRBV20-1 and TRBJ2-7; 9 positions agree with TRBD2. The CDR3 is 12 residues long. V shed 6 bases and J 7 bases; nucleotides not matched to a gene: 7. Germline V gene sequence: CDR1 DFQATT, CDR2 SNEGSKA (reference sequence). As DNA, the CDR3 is TGCAGTGCCGTAGCGGGGGCCCCAGAGCAGTACTTC. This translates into CSAVAGAPEQYF.

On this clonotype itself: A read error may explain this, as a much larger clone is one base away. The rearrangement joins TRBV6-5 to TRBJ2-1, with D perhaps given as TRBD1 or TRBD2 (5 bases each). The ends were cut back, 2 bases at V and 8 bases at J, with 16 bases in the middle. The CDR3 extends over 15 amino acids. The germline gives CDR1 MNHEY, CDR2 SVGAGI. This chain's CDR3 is CASSYVGAPLDEQFF. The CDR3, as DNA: TGTGCCAGCAGTTACGTCGGGGCCCCTCTCGATGAGCAGTTCTTC.

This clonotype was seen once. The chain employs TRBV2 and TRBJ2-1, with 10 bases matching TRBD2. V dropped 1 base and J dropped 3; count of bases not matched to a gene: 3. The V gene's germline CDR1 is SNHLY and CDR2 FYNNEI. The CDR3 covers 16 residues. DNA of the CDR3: TGTGCCAGCAGTGAAGTTGGGACTAGCGACTACAATGAGCAGTTCTTC. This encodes CASSEVGTSDYNEQFF.

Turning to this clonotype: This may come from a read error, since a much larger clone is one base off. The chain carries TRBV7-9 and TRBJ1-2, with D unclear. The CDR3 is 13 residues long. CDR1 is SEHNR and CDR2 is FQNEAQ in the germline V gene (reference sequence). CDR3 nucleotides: TGTGCCAGCGGCTTAGTGGGAAACTATGGCTACACCTTC. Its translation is CASGLVGNYGYTF. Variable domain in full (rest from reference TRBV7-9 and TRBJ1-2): DTGVSQNPRHKITKRGQNVTFRCDPISEHNRLYWYRQTLGQGPEFLTYFQNEAQLEKSRLLSDRFSAERPKGSFSTLEIQRTEQGDSAMYLCASGLVGNYGYTFGSGTRLTVV.

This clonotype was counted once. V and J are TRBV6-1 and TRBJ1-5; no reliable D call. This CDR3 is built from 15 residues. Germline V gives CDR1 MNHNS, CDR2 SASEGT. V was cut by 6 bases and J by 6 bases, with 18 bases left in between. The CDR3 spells CASSPPVGSGQPQHF. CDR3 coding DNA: TGTGCCAGCAGCCCCCCCGTAGGGAGCGGTCAGCCCCAGCATTTT.

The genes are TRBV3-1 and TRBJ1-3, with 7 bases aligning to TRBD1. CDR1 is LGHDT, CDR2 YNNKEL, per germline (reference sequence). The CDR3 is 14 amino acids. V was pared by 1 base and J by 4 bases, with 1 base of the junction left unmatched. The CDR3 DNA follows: TGTGCCAGCAGCCAAGGGACAGGAGGAAACACCATATATTTT. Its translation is CASSQGTGGNTIYF.

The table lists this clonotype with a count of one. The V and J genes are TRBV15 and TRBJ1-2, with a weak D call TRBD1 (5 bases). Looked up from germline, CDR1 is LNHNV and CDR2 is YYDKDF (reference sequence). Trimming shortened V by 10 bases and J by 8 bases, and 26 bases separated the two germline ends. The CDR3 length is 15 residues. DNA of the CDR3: TGTGCCAGCAGGGAAAATGGACGCCGCCCGAGAGGCTACACCTTC. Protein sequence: CASRENGRRPRGYTF.

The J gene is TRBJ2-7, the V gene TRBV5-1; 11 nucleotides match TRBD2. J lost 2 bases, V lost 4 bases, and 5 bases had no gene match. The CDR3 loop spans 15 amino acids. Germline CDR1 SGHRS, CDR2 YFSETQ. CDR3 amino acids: CASSKTSGGTYEQYF. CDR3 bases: TGCGCCAGCAGCAAAACTAGCGGGGGAACCTACGAGCAGTACTTC.

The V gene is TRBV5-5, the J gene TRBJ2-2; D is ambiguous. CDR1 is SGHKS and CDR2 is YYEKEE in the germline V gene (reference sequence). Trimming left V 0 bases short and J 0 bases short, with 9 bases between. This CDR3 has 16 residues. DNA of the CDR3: TGTGCCAGCAGCTTGGTCCCCACCTCGAACACCGGGGAGCTGTTTTTT. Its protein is CASSLVPTSNTGELFF.

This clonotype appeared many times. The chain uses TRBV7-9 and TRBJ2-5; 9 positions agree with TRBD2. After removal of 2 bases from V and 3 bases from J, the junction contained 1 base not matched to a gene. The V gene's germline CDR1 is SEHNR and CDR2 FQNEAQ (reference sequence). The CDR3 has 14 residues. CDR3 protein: CASSLRLAEETQYF. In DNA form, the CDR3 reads TGTGCCAGCAGCTTAAGACTAGCGGAAGAGACCCAGTACTTC.

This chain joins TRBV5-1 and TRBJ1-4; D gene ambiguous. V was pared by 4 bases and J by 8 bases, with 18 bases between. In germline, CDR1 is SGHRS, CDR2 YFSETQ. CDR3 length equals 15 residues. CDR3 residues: CASSTAGPGEEKLFF. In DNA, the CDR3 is TGCGCCAGCAGCACCGCAGGCCCCGGCGAGGAAAAACTGTTTTTT. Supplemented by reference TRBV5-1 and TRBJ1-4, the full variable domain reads KAGVTQTPRYLIKTRGQQVTLSCSPISGHRSVSWYQQTPGQGLQFLFEYFSETQRNKGNFPGRFSGRQFSNSRSEMNVSTLELGDSALYLCASSTAGPGEEKLFFGSGTQLSVL.